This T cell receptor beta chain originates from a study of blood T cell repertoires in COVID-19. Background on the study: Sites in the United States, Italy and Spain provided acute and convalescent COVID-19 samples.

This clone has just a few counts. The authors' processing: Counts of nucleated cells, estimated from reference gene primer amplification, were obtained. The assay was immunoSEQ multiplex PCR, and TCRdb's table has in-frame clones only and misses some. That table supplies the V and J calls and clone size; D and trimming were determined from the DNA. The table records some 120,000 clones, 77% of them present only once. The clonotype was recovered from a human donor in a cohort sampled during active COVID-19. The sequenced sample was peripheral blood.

The CDR3 region has the DNA TGTGCCAGCAATTCTATAGGGACAGGGACTTACGAGCAGTACTTC. This encodes CASNSIGTGTYEQYF. The chain combines TRBV28 with TRBJ2-7, with 9 bases fitting TRBD1. Germline V lookup: CDR1 MDHEN, CDR2 SYDVKM. This CDR3 has 15 residues. V trimming: 7 bases; J trimming: 4 bases; junction bases outside the gene matches: 11.